The 17 T cell receptor beta chains below were found in one sample sequenced in a study of molecular identifiers for immune sequencing clone quantification. TCRdb reprocessed the PCR reads with MiXCR, giving one entry per CDR3 protein. The sample lists hundreds of thousands of distinct CDR3 sequences, about 25% occurring once. Sequenced sample: naive CD8+ T cells from blood, with Jurkat cell RNA spiked in. Subset described: FACS-sorted CD8+CD4-CCR7+CD45RA+ naive T cells. The receptor set was obtained from a human donor in good health. Some libraries in this study had Jurkat cell RNA spiked in.

This clonotype was picked up many times. The chain employs TRBV28 and TRBJ1-5, with TRBD1 as a possible D gene (5 bases). V was clipped by 8 bases and J by 3 bases, with 20 bases between them. Per germline, CDR1 MDHEN and CDR2 SYDVKM. This CDR3 spans 16 amino acids. CDR3 DNA: TGTGCCAGCTCTGACCCTAACAGGCGTATCAATCAGCCCCAGCATTTT. It codes for CASSDPNRRINQPQHF.

This clonotype occurred many times. The V and J genes are TRBV21-1 and TRBJ2-7. TRBV21-1 is designated a pseudogene. CDR3 length: 14 amino acids. CDR3 sequence reads: CASSKADCSYEQYF. The CDR3 nucleotides read TGTGCCAGCAGCAAAGCCGACTGCTCCTACGAGCAGTACTTC.

This clonotype was seen a few times. This chain connects TRBV4-3 to TRBJ1-1; D is undetermined. The CDR3 loop spans 15 amino acids. Trimming took off 0 bases at V and 4 bases at J, with 12 bases between the two ends. CDR1 LGHNA and CDR2 YSLEER come from the germline V gene. This CDR3 reads CASSQERVWFTEAFF. The CDR3 nucleotides read TGCGCCAGCAGCCAAGAAAGGGTCTGGTTCACTGAAGCTTTCTTT.

This clonotype was observed a handful of times. This chain joins TRBV6-4 and TRBJ2-6; no clear D. The CDR3 spans 14 residues. Deletions cut 2 bases from V and 1 base from J, with 3 bases between. CDR1 is MRHNA, CDR2 SNTAGT, per germline. The DNA of the CDR3 is TGTGCCAGCAGTGACATTTCTGGGGCCAACGTCCTGACTTTC. This gives the protein CASSDISGANVLTF.

This clonotype was found a few times. The J gene is TRBJ2-7, the V gene TRBV20-1, with D possibly matching TRBD1 (7 bases). With 2 bases removed from V and 4 bases from J, the gap between germline ends came to 12 bases. The germline V gene encodes CDR1 DFQATT and CDR2 SNEGSKA (reference sequence). The CDR3 runs to 13 residues. The CDR3 DNA follows: TGCAGTGCTAGATCTTCAGGGGGGTACGAGCAGTACTTC. This encodes CSARSSGGYEQYF.

This clonotype was detected only a few times. The V gene is TRBV27, the J gene TRBJ1-1; no definite D call. Germline V gene sequence: CDR1 MNHEY, CDR2 SMNVEV (reference sequence). With 5 bases removed from V and 6 bases from J, the gap between germline ends came to 10 bases. The CDR3 has 12 amino acids. As DNA, the CDR3 is TGTGCCAGCAGTCGGTTGGGCTCTGAAGCTTTCTTT. Protein sequence: CASSRLGSEAFF.

Only one count was recorded for this clonotype. The V gene is TRBV6-5, the J gene TRBJ2-1; 11 bases line up with TRBD2. Germline V gene sequence: CDR1 MNHEY, CDR2 SVGAGI. With 4 bases clipped from V and 4 bases from J, the junction kept 3 bases outside the gene matches. The CDR3 spans 15 residues. CDR3 in DNA: TGTGCCAGCAGTTCGACTAGCGGGACATACAATGAGCAGTTCTTC. Its protein is CASSSTSGTYNEQFF.

The chain employs TRBV4-3 and TRBJ1-2; 10 bases fit TRBD1. CDR3 size: 16 residues. Germline CDR1 reads LGHNA; CDR2 reads YSLEER. Losses at the gene ends were 4 bases for V and 4 bases for J; bases not matched to a gene: 9. The CDR3 loop reads CASSPHGTGDAYGYTF. The CDR3, as DNA: TGCGCCAGCAGCCCCCACGGGACAGGGGACGCCTATGGCTACACCTTC.

The CDR3 sequence: CASSPTTSYEQYF. Here the CDR3 DNA reads TGTGCCAGCAGCCCGACAACGTCCTACGAGCAGTACTTC. The V gene is TRBV11-3, the J gene TRBJ2-7; D is undetermined. Trimming cost V 5 bases and J 1 base, with 9 bases left between them. The CDR3 runs to 13 residues. Germline V gene lookup returns CDR1 SGHNT and CDR2 YENEEA.

This clonotype has a count of ten or more. The chain combines TRBV29-1 with TRBJ2-2; D is ambiguous. This CDR3 spans 14 amino acids. CDR1 and CDR2 from the germline V gene are SQVTM and ANQGSEA. The V end was cut by 0 bases, the J end by 2 bases, with 7 bases between. CDR3 sequence (DNA): TGCAGCGTTGAAGACGGAATAAACACCGGGGAGCTGTTTTTT. As protein: CSVEDGINTGELFF.

The chain uses TRBV27 and TRBJ2-5; 8 bases align to TRBD2. This CDR3 has 16 amino acids. V was clipped by 0 bases and J by 4 bases; unmatched bases: 7. CDR1 is MNHEY, CDR2 SMNVEV, per germline (reference sequence). CDR3 residues: CASSLSTSVNRETQYF. In DNA form, the CDR3 reads TGTGCCAGCAGTTTATCGACTAGCGTGAACCGAGAGACCCAGTACTTC.

This chain joins TRBV27 and TRBJ2-7; possibly TRBD1 or TRBD2 for D (5 bases each). V was trimmed by 4 bases and J by 2 bases, leaving 15 bases between them. In germline, CDR1 is MNHEY, CDR2 SMNVEV (reference sequence). The CDR3 is 15 amino acids. In nucleotides, the CDR3 is TGTGCCAGCAGTTCCCCAACTAGGGGAGCCTACGAGCAGTACTTC. It is translated as CASSSPTRGAYEQYF.

Turning to this clonotype: Relative to the germline gene, one junction end is altered; a read error may explain this. The V and J genes are TRBV7-8 and TRBJ1-1; D uncertain. Germline CDR1 reads SGHVS; CDR2 reads FQNEAQ. This CDR3 comprises 11 residues. CDR3 sequence reads: CANSFGSEAFF. In DNA, the CDR3 is TGTGCCAACAGCTTCGGTTCCGAAGCTTTCTTT.

The chain is built from TRBV7-2 and TRBJ2-7; possible D gene TRBD1, 6 bases. The CDR3 consists of 15 residues. V dropped 0 bases and J dropped 4 bases, with 13 bases sitting between them. The germline V gene encodes CDR1 SGHTA and CDR2 FQGNSA. The CDR3 nucleotides are TGTGCCAGCAGCTTAGCTCGACAGGCAGAGTACGAGCAGTACTTC. This codes for CASSLARQAEYEQYF.

The chain carries TRBV20-1 and TRBJ2-3; 11 positions agree with TRBD2. The CDR3 length is 16 residues. Trimming took 0 bases from V and 4 from J; bases not matched to a gene: 6. The germline V gene encodes CDR1 DFQATT and CDR2 SNEGSKA (reference sequence). CDR3 loop: CSARDSGRAISDTQYF. The CDR3 nucleotides are TGCAGTGCTAGAGATAGCGGGAGGGCCATCTCAGATACGCAGTATTTT.

There are a few counts of this clonotype. This chain links TRBV10-3 with TRBJ1-1; tentatively, D is TRBD1 (5 bases). Germline values: CDR1 ENHRY, CDR2 SYGVKD. There are 14 residues in the CDR3. Trimming removed 4 bases from V and 3 bases from J, with 12 bases in between. CDR3 sequence: CAISGGDLYTEAFF. The CDR3 region has the DNA TGTGCCATCAGTGGAGGGGATCTGTACACTGAAGCTTTCTTT.

The chain uses TRBV6-6 and TRBJ2-2, with 8 bases fitting TRBD2. The CDR3 length is 14 residues. V gave up 7 bases and J gave up 5 bases; unmatched junction bases: 6. CDR1 is MNHNY and CDR2 is SVGAGI in the germline V gene (reference sequence). CDR3 loop: CASTGGRRTGELFF. As DNA, the CDR3 is TGTGCCAGCACCGGCGGGAGGCGAACCGGGGAGCTGTTTTTT.